This TCR beta chain is from a study of blood T cell repertoires in COVID-19. Study-level information: The samples span acute and convalescent COVID-19 from the United States, Italy and Spain. T cells, B-cell-depleted T cells, or PBMCs supplied cDNA or gDNA.

V was cut by 4 bases and J by 6 bases, with 13 bases left in between. Germline V lookup: CDR1 SQVTM, CDR2 ANQGSEA. The CDR3 is 13 residues long. In the study's own analysis: Amplification of reference gene primers provided the estimated nucleated cell counts. Produced via immunoSEQ multiplex PCR; TCRdb's table is partial and in-frame only. V and J calls and clone size are copied from that table; D and trimming were computed from the DNA. The table has 200,000 to 250,000 clones, about 82% seen once; the top ten hold 9% to 15%. The chain couples TRBV29-1 to TRBJ1-5, with D maybe TRBD1 (5 bases). The source of this sequence is a man older than 75 with acute or convalescent COVID-19. The sample taken for sequencing was peripheral blood. The CDR3 here is CSVARVQGQPQHF. The CDR3 bases are TGCAGCGTTGCCAGGGTGCAAGGTCAGCCCCAGCATTTT.